A single T cell receptor (beta chain) is shown here with its context. Libraries were prepared by immunoSEQ multiplex PCR; TCRdb keeps only in-frame clonotypes and omits some of them. Among 1,400,000 or so clones listed, about 98.5% were seen once. The data were obtained in a study of shared clonotypes between healthy human individuals. The CDR3 length is 15 residues. V lost 0 bases and J lost 2; bases outside the gene matches: 5. Germline V gene sequence: CDR1 SGHNT, CDR2 YYREEE (reference sequence). The material sequenced was naive CD4+ T cells sorted from blood. The subset denotes: CD45RA+ positively selected. The chain has TRBV5-4 and TRBJ2-7; 7 nucleotides align to TRBD2. This clonotype was obtained from a man aged 30-40 years in good health. DNA of the CDR3: TGTGCCAGCAGCTTGGCGGCTAGCGGACCCTACGAGCAGTACTTC. Protein: CASSLAASGPYEQYF. The variable domain in full, with the rest retrieved from reference TRBV5-4 and TRBJ2-7, is ETGVTQSPTHLIKTRGQQVTLRCSSQSGHNTVSWYQQALGQGPQFIFQYYREEENGRGNFPPRFSGLQFPNYSSELNVNALELDDSALYLCASSLAASGPYEQYFGPGTRLTVT.